The 17 T cell receptor beta chains listed next were all sequenced from one sample in a study of OX40 agonist ivuxolimab in advanced cancers. Profiling relied on immunoSEQ multiplex PCR, and the TCRdb table lists in-frame clones only, not all of them. The data hold about 48,000 clones, with 85% to 90% observed a single time. The starting material was CD4+ or CD8+ T cells sorted from blood, obtained in a trial of the OX40 agonist ivuxolimab. The source is an adult with an advanced solid tumor such as melanoma, head and neck, liver or kidney cancer.

V is TRBV27 and J is TRBJ1-4; no firm D call. The V and J ends lost 6 bases and 2 bases respectively, with 13 bases between them. The CDR3 loop spans 15 amino acids. CDR1 and CDR2 (germline): MNHEY, SMNVEV (reference sequence). This CDR3 is CASSGRGLTNEKLFF. Written as DNA, the CDR3 is TGTGCCAGCAGCGGGCGTGGGTTGACTAATGAAAAACTGTTTTTT.

V usage is TRBV7-8 and J usage is TRBJ2-5; TRBD2 matches 12 bases. J was trimmed by 5 bases and V by 2 bases; bases with no gene match: 3. The CDR3 is 15 amino acids. Germline V gene lookup returns CDR1 SGHVS and CDR2 FQNEAQ. CDR3 region: CASSLSGLAGETQYF. As DNA, the CDR3 is TGTGCCAGCAGCTTATCCGGACTAGCGGGGGAGACCCAGTACTTC.

The chain combines TRBV25-1 with TRBJ1-4; TRBD1 agrees at 9 bases. The J segment lost 7 bases and the V segment lost 8 bases, leaving 11 bases of the junction unmatched. This CDR3 has 15 amino acids. Germline V lookup: CDR1 MGHDK, CDR2 SYGVNS. The CDR3 DNA is TGTGCCAGCGCCAACCCCGGGACAGGGACTGAAAAACTGTTTTTT. Translation: CASANPGTGTEKLFF.

CDR3 region: CASSQDLWTTGDDYGYTF. The CDR3 DNA reads TGCGCCAGCAGCCAAGATCTATGGACGACAGGGGACGACTATGGCTACACCTTC. The chain has TRBV4-3 and TRBJ1-2; TRBD1 matches at 8 bases. The length of the CDR3 is 18 residues. Losses at the gene ends were 0 bases for V and 3 bases for J; bases not matched to a gene: 12. CDR1 is LGHNA and CDR2 is YSLEER in the germline V gene.

The chain joins TRBV28 to TRBJ2-3; D tentatively fits TRBD1 or TRBD2 (6 bases each). The length of the CDR3 is 16 residues. Germline lookup yields CDR1 MDHEN and CDR2 SYDVKM. V gave up 3 bases and J gave up 2 bases, with 15 bases separating them. The CDR3 reads CASSLHGGGNTDTQYF. The DNA for the CDR3 is TGTGCCAGCAGTTTGCACGGGGGCGGAAACACAGATACGCAGTATTTT. The variable domain in full, completed from reference TRBV28 and TRBJ2-3, reads DVKVTQSSRYLVKRTGEKVFLECVQDMDHENMFWYRQDPGLGLRLIYFSYDVKMKEKGDIPEGYSVSREKKERFSLILESASTNQTSMYLCASSLHGGGNTDTQYFGPGTRLTVL.

The chain recombines TRBV19 with TRBJ2-1; possible D gene TRBD1, 6 bases. The length of the CDR3 is 13 residues. V was cut by 4 bases and J by 7 bases, with 11 bases left in between. Germline V gives CDR1 LNHDA, CDR2 SQIVND (reference sequence). The CDR3 nucleotides read TGTGCCAGTAGTACCTACAGGGCGAATGAGCAGTTCTTC. Encoded protein: CASSTYRANEQFF.

The V gene is TRBV7-9, the J gene TRBJ1-1; a weak D match, TRBD1 (5 bases). Germline V gives CDR1 SEHNR, CDR2 FQNEAQ (reference sequence). This CDR3 contains 13 residues. V lost 5 bases and J 7 bases, leaving 14 bases between the germline ends. The chain's CDR3 is CASSPTSTVEAFF. The DNA for the CDR3 is TGTGCCAGCAGCCCTACCTCGACAGTTGAAGCTTTCTTT.

The chain recombines TRBV9 with TRBJ1-2; 9 bases are shared with TRBD1. V shed 3 bases, J shed 3 bases, and the junction held 3 bases outside the gene matches. The CDR3 extends over 14 amino acids. In germline, CDR1 is SGDLS, CDR2 YYNGEE. Written as DNA, the CDR3 is TGTGCCAGCAGCGGGACAGGGGTTGACTATGGCTACACCTTC. Translating gives CASSGTGVDYGYTF. Supplemented by reference TRBV9 and TRBJ1-2, the full variable domain reads DSGVTQTPKHLITATGQRVTLRCSPRSGDLSVYWYQQSLDQGLQFLIQYYNGEERAKGNILERFSAQQFPDLHSELNLSSLELGDSALYFCASSGTGVDYGYTFGSGTRLTVV.

The sample holds one count of this clone. V and J are TRBV7-9 and TRBJ1-2; D not resolved. Germline values: CDR1 SEHNR, CDR2 FQNEAQ (reference sequence). V lost 4 bases and J 1 base, leaving 13 bases between the germline ends. The CDR3 loop spans 15 amino acids. In DNA, the CDR3 is TGTGCCAGCAGCTCGCCGGAAAGCCATAACTATGGCTACACCTTC. Residues: CASSSPESHNYGYTF.

There are a few counts of this clone. This CDR3 reads CASSDKDSNEQFF. DNA for the CDR3: TGTGCCAGCAGTGACAAGGACAGCAATGAGCAGTTCTTC. This chain connects TRBV6-4 to TRBJ2-1; a weak D match, TRBD1 (6 bases). Trimming took 2 bases from V and 6 from J, leaving 8 bases between them. Germline V CDR1 and CDR2: MRHNA, SNTAGT. The CDR3 has 13 amino acids.

The chain has TRBV30 and TRBJ1-5; D remains unclear. The germline gives CDR1 GTSNPN, CDR2 SVGIG (reference sequence). The CDR3 contains 13 residues. V was shortened by 0 bases and J by 7 bases, with 10 bases between the two germline ends. Here the CDR3 DNA reads TGTGCCTGGAGTGTAAGCGAGAACCAGCCCCAGCATTTT. Translating gives CAWSVSENQPQHF.

The CDR3 nucleotides read TGCGCCAGCAGCTCCTGGGACAGGGGAGGCACTGAAGCTTTCTTT. Translating gives CASSSWDRGGTEAFF. This sequence joins TRBV5-1 and TRBJ1-1; 10 bases are shared with TRBD1. The CDR3 totals 15 residues. Germline loops: CDR1 SGHRS, CDR2 YFSETQ. The J segment lost 4 bases and the V segment lost 3 bases, leaving 6 bases of the junction unmatched.

CDR3 loop: CASSQEIGGNQETQYF. The CDR3 DNA is TGTGCCAGCAGCCAAGAAATCGGGGGGAACCAAGAGACCCAGTACTTC. V gene TRBV4-2 combines with J gene TRBJ2-5, with 7 bases fitting TRBD2. Germline V CDR1 and CDR2: LGHNA, YNFKEQ. Losses at the gene ends were 0 bases for V and 0 bases for J; bases not matched to a gene: 4. This CDR3 region has 16 residues.

This clone was recorded at least ten times. The V and J genes are TRBV27 and TRBJ1-4; 7 positions agree with TRBD1. CDR3 length equals 13 residues. Germline V gene data show CDR1 as MNHEY and CDR2 as SMNVEV (reference sequence). V dropped 7 bases and J dropped 1; count of bases not matched to a gene: 0. CDR3 DNA: TGTGCCAGCACAGGGGGAACTAATGAAAAACTGTTTTTT. Translation: CASTGGTNEKLFF.

The chain carries TRBV10-3 and TRBJ1-2; possible D gene TRBD1, 5 bases. Trimming shortened V by 6 bases and J by 3 bases, and 8 bases separated the two germline ends. CDR1 and CDR2 from the germline V gene are ENHRY and SYGVKD. This CDR3 has 12 amino acids. CDR3 sequence (DNA): TGTGCCATCAGGGGGCACGACTATGGCTACACCTTC. It yields the protein CAIRGHDYGYTF.

This chain joins TRBV7-9 and TRBJ2-7; D not resolved. This CDR3 contains 12 residues. The V gene's germline CDR1 is SEHNR and CDR2 FQNEAQ (reference sequence). Trimming removed 4 bases at V and 5 bases at J, with 9 bases between. Here the CDR3 reads CASSSALHEQYF. The CDR3 nucleotides are TGTGCCAGCAGCTCCGCTCTCCACGAGCAGTACTTC.

The rearrangement joins TRBV19 to TRBJ2-7; D uncertain. This CDR3 is 13 amino acids long. Germline V gene lookup returns CDR1 LNHDA and CDR2 SQIVND (reference sequence). V was pared by 1 base and J by 4 bases, with 8 bases between. The chain's CDR3 is CASSIGTDYEQYF. DNA of the CDR3: TGTGCCAGTAGTATAGGGACGGATTACGAGCAGTACTTC.